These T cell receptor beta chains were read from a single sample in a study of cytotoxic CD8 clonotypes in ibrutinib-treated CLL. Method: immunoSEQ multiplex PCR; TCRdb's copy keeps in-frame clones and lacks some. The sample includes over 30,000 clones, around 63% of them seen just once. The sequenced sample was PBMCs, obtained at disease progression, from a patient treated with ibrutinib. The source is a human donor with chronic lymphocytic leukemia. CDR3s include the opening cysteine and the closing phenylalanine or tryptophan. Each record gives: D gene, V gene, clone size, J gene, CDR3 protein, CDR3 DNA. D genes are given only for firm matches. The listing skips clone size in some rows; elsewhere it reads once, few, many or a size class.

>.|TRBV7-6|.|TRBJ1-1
CASSADLNTEAFF
TGTGCCAGCAGCGCAGACTTGAACACTGAAGCTTTCTTT
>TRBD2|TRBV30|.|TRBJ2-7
CAWSVVGRIPYF
TGTGCCTGGAGTGTCGTCGGGAGGATTCCGTACTTC
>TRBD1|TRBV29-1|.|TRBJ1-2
CSVMDRGGYGYTF
TGCAGCGTAATGGACAGGGGCGGCTATGGCTACACCTTC
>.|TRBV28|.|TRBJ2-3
CASSFVGGDTQYF
TGTGCCAGCAGTTTCGTAGGGGGAGATACGCAGTATTTT
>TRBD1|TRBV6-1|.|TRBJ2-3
CASSEKFGQGAGDTQYF
TGTGCCAGCAGTGAAAAGTTTGGACAGGGGGCAGGAGATACGCAGTATTTT
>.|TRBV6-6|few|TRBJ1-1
CASSLDTEAFF
TGTGCCAGCAGCCTAGACACTGAAGCTTTCTTT
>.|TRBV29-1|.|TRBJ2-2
CSVGRDPNTGELFF
TGCAGCGTTGGTCGGGATCCGAACACCGGGGAGCTGTTTTTT
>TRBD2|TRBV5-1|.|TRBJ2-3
CASSLSAGVSDTQYF
TGCGCCAGCAGCTTGTCAGCGGGAGTGTCAGATACGCAGTATTTT
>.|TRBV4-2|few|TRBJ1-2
CASSQDSDFGYTF
TGTGCCAGCAGCCAAGACTCTGATTTTGGCTACACCTTC
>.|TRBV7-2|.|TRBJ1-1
CASSLSSQGSVSAFF
TGTGCCAGCAGCTTAAGCAGTCAGGGTTCGGTATCAGCTTTCTTT
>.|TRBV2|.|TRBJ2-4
CASSDWGIWCF
TGTGCCAGCAGTGATTGGGGGATTTGGTGTTTC
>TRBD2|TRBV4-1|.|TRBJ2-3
CASSHILAGGDTQYF
TGCGCCAGCAGCCATATTCTAGCGGGAGGGGATACGCAGTATTTT
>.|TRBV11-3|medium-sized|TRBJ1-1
CASSLDGMNTEAFF
TGTGCCAGCAGCTTAGACGGGATGAACACTGAAGCTTTCTTT
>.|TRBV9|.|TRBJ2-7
CASSVEERQSYEQYF
TGTGCCAGCAGCGTAGAGGAGCGGCAGTCCTACGAGCAGTACTTC
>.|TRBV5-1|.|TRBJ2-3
CASSSIPRAHFTDTQYF
TGCGCCAGCAGCTCTATCCCCAGGGCCCATTTCACAGATACGCAGTATTTT
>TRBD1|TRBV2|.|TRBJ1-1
CASSEPDRGPSEAFF
TGTGCCAGCAGTGAGCCGGACAGGGGGCCTTCTGAAGCTTTCTTT
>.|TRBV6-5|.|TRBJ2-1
CASSYPGSRGSEQFF
TGTGCCAGCAGTTACCCCGGGTCCCGGGGTAGTGAGCAGTTCTTC
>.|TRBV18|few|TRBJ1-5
CASSLDQSNQPQHF
TGTGCCAGCTCACTGGATCAGAGCAATCAGCCCCAGCATTTT
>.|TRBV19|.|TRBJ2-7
CASSIVRQAYEQYF
TGTGCCAGTAGTATTGTCCGACAGGCCTACGAGCAGTACTTC
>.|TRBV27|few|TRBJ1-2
CASSSPSNGYTF
TGTGCCAGCAGTTCCCCGTCTAATGGCTACACCTTC
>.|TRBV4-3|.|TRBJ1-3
CASSLDRSSGNTIYF
TGCGCCAGCAGCCTGGACAGAAGCTCTGGAAACACCATATATTTT
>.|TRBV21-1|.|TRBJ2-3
CASSLTVYTDTQYF
TGTGCCAGCAGCCTAACAGTATACACAGATACGCAGTATTTT